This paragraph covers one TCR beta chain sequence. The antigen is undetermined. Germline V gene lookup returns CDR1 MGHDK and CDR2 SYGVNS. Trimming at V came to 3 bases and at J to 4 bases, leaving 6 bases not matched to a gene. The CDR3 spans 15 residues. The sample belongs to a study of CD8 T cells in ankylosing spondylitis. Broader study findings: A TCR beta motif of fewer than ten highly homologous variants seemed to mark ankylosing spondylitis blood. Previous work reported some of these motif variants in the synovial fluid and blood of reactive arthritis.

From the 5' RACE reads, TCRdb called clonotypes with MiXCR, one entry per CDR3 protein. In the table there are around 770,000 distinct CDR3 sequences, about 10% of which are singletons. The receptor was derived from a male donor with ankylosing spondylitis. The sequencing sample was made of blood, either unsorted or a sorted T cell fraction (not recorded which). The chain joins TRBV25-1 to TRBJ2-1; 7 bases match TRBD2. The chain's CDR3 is CASSEGGGVYNEQFF. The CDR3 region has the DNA TGTGCCAGCAGTGAGGGGGGGGGAGTGTACAATGAGCAGTTCTTC.